This is a list of T cell receptor beta chains from one sample in a study of CD8+CD57+ T cells in acquired aplastic anemia. TCRdb passed the reads through MiXCR, listing each CDR3 protein once. The sample has about 190,000 distinct CDR3 sequences, 54% seen once. The material sequenced was sorted CD4+, CD8+, or CD8+CD57+ T cells (not recorded which) from PBMCs. These receptors were obtained from a human donor in good health, serving as a control. The conserved cysteine and the conserved F or W are not part of the CDR3 here. A D gene is named only where the DNA matches it firmly. Size is omitted from some rows. Given values are once, few, many or a class for expanded clones.

many | TRBV4-3 | NA | ASKLGLYTDTQY
NA | TRBV19 | TRBD1 | ASSFGTGLETQY
once | TRBV2 | NA | ASSAEADTQY
many | TRBV4-1 | NA | ASSQGGASTDTQY
NA | TRBV2 | TRBD1 | ASFRQGRPNTGELS
NA | TRBV9 | TRBD1 | ASSLTGVAYEQY
NA | TRBV2 | NA | ASSGSGDHGYT
NA | TRBV2 | TRBD1 | ASKGMGQAWGSPLH
NA | TRBV7-9 | NA | ASSLGRVLAYGYT
NA | TRBV4-1 | TRBD2 | ASSQDQLLAGDEQY
NA | TRBV11-2 | TRBD1 | ASSQWYRGTKQF
few | TRBV20-1 | TRBD1 | SARGTGVSYEQY
many | TRBV7-2 | NA | ASSLVFWAGSSSGNTIY
many | TRBV12-3/TRBV12-4 | NA | ASSFKGRGWYEQY
few | TRBV2 | NA | ASLIGRGGNSPLH
many | TRBV7-9 | NA | ASRPGTAWTGELF
many | TRBV19 | NA | ASRRQLISNTGELF
many | TRBV19 | NA | ASSPRAVNQPQH
once | TRBV10-3 | NA | AISEAGTDTQY
many | TRBV9 | NA | ASSVGIRGSTDTQY
NA | TRBV4-2 | NA | ASSQGGHEGSPLH
many | TRBV6-5 | NA | ASSYLAGDQPQH
many | TRBV6-1 | NA | ASSEFGEVNQPQH
once | TRBV30 | NA | AWSVQGAYEQY
few | TRBV18 | NA | ASSPLDSTDTQY
many | TRBV4-3 | NA | ASSQETASYNEQF
NA | TRBV2 | TRBD1 | ASHGQGPNQPQH
NA | TRBV6-2/TRBV6-3 | NA | ASRWTGRGGTDTQY
once | TRBV24-1 | NA | ATNRGQETQY
NA | TRBV2 | NA | ASTYWRPRETQY
NA | TRBV5-1 | TRBD1 | ASSGAGQPYGYT
NA | TRBV7-9 | TRBD1 | ASSFLGQGLSGREQY
many | TRBV4-2 | NA | ASSQAPNSYNEQF
NA | TRBV6-5 | TRBD1 | ASRPQGAADTQY
NA | TRBV7-2 | NA | ASSSGLFRGYEQY
few | TRBV28 | NA | ASRSTGPRGYT
NA | TRBV20-1 | TRBD2 | SASPKLAGGLYEQY
NA | TRBV7-3 | TRBD1 | ASSLSGAGGAEDTQY
many | TRBV5-6 | NA | ASSLGDNEQF
NA | TRBV7-3 | NA | ASSFGTIDSPLH
NA | TRBV30 | TRBD1 | AWSLGWTGRSSYEQY
many | TRBV19 | TRBD2 | ASSIGGLTSLAGRTDTQY
NA | TRBV5-1 | TRBD1 | ASSFNRGTHEQY
NA | TRBV27 | NA | ASSNRGTVTGELF
many | TRBV5-1 | TRBD2 | ASSWRTSGGAPTDTQY
many | TRBV15 | NA | ATSTRQNTEAF
many | TRBV28 | NA | ASSSRAFQTPLH